The TCR beta chain described here comes from a study of blood T cell repertoires in COVID-19. Study information: Material from acute and convalescent COVID-19 was sourced from the United States, Italy and Spain. Sample material is recorded as cDNA or gDNA derived from T cells, B-cell-depleted T cells, or PBMCs.

Worth noting for this clone: One junction end does not reproduce the germline sequence, and a read error may be involved.

As handled by the study authors: Nucleated cell counts were estimated from reference gene primer amplification. This table comes from immunoSEQ multiplex PCR, and its TCRdb copy is limited to in-frame clones, with some not included. The V and J calls and the clone size are those of that table, but D and trimming were determined from the DNA. The sample shows under 200,000 clones, about 87% of them seen only once. This sequence originates from a man between 18 and 29 years old with active or convalescent COVID-19. The sample taken for sequencing was peripheral blood.

CDR3 residues: CASSQLAGDEQFF. CDR3 DNA sequence: TGTGCTAGCAGCCAACTAGCGGGGGATGAGCAGTTCTTC. V is TRBV7-7 and J is TRBJ2-1; 11 bases line up with TRBD2. Germline CDR1 reads SSHAT; CDR2 reads FNYEAQ (reference sequence). This CDR3 spans 13 amino acids.